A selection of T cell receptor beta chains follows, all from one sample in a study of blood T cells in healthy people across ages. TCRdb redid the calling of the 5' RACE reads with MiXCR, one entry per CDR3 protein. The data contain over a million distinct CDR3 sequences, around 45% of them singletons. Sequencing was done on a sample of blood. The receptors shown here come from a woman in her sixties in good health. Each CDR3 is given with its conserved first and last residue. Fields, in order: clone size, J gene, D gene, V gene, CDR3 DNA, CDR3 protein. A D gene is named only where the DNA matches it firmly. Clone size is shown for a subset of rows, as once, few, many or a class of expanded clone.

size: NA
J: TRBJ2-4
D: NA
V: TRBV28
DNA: TGTGCCTGCAGTACCAACAGGAACATTCAGTACTTC
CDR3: CACSTNRNIQYF

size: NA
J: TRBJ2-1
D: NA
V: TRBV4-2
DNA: TGTGCCAGCAGCCAAGGACACGGAACTCCTTCGGGTGAGCAGTTCTTC
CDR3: CASSQGHGTPSGEQFF

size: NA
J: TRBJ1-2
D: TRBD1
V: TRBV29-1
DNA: TGCAGCGTTCTCGACAGGGGGACTGGCTACACCTTC
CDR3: CSVLDRGTGYTF

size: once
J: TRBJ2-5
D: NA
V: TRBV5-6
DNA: TGTGCCAGCAGTTCTCAAGCGAACCAAGAGACCCAGTACTTC
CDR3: CASSSQANQETQYF

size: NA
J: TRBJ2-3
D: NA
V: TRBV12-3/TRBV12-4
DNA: TGTGCCAGCAAATCCTTCAGGGATGAACAGAGCACAGATACGCAGTATTTT
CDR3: CASKSFRDEQSTDTQYF

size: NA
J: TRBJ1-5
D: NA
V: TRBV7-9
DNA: TGTGCCAGCAGCGCAAAATCCGGGGCAGGGATTGAGACCCAGCATTTT
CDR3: CASSAKSGAGIETQHF

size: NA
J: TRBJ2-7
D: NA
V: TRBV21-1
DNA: TGTGCCAGCAGCAGGAGACTATCGGAAGAGACCCACTACTTC
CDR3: CASSRRLSEETHYF

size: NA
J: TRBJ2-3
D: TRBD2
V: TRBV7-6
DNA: TGTGCCAGCAGCTTAGATGGGACTAGCGTAAGGGATACGCAGTATTTT
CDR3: CASSLDGTSVRDTQYF

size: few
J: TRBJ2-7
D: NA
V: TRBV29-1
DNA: TGCAGCGTAATCTTCGCACTGGGGGAGCAGTACTTC
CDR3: CSVIFALGEQYF

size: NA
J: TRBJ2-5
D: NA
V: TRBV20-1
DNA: TGCAGTGCTAGTTTCGGACTCCGCGGGGTACAAGAGACCCAGTACTTC
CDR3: CSASFGLRGVQETQYF

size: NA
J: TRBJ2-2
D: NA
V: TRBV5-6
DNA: TGTGCCAGCAGCTTGTCAGGTTTCCCCGGGGAGCTGTTTTTT
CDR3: CASSLSGFPGELFF

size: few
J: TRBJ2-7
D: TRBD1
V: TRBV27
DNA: TGTGCCAGCAGAACGACAGGGCGCTCCTACGAGCAGTACTTC
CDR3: CASRTTGRSYEQYF

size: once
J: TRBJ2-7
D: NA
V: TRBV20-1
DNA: TGCAGTGCTCCCCGCGGGTACGAGCAGTACTTC
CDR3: CSAPRGYEQYF

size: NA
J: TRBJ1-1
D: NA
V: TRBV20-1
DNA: TGCAGTGCTAGAGGCGGGCAGGGCCAGAACGAAGCTTTCTTT
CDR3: CSARGGQGQNEAFF

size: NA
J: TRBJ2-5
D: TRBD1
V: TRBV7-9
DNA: TGTGGCAGCAGCTCCGGGACAGGGGGACGTAATGAGCAGTACTTC
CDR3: CGSSSGTGGRNEQYF

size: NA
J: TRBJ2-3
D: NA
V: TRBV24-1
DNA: TGTGCCACCAGTGATCCGGGACACAAAAATACGCAGTATTTT
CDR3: CATSDPGHKNTQYF

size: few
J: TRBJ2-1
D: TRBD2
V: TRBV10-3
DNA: TGTGCCATCAGTGAGTCCGGGACTAGCGGGACGTACAATGAGCAGTTCTTC
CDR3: CAISESGTSGTYNEQFF

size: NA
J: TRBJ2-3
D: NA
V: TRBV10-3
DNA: TGTGCCACAGCCGGACAGCCTAGCACAGATACGCAGTATTTT
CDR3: CATAGQPSTDTQYF

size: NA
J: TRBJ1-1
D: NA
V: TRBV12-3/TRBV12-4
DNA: TGTGCCAGCAGTTTTGAGGGGACCACTGAAGCTTTCTTT
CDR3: CASSFEGTTEAFF

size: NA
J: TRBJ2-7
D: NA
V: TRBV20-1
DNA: TGCAGTGCTATTCGGGGGGCGCGGGCCTACGAGCAGTACTTC
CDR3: CSAIRGARAYEQYF

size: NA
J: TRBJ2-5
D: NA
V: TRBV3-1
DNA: TGTGCCAGCAGCCCACCAAGGGAACTCCAGACCCAGTACTTC
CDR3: CASSPPRELQTQYF

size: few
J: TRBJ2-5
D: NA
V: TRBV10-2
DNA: TGCGCCAGCAGTGGGTCTTGGCGGAACCCAGAGACCCAGTACTTC
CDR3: CASSGSWRNPETQYF

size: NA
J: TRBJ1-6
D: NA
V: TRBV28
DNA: TGTGCCAGCTACGAAGACGGTTCGAATTCACCCCCCCACTTT
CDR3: CASYEDGSNSPPHF

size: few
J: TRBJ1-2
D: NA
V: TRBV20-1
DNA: TGCAGTGCTCACCAAGGAAATTTTGGCTACACCTTC
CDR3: CSAHQGNFGYTF

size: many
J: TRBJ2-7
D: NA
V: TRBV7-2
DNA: TGTGCCAGCAGCTCTACGGGGTACGAGCAGTACTTC
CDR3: CASSSTGYEQYF

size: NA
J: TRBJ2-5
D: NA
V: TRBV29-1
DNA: TGCAGCGTGCAAGAAGCCCTTCAAGAGTCCCAGTACTTC
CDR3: CSVQEALQESQYF